The source of this T cell receptor (beta chain) is a study of cytomegalovirus exposure and HLA in healthy donors. On this clone: The antigen is unknown.

Study results and limitations: When analyzed later, a missense DCLRE1C variant was found to be linked to TCR beta V- and J-gene trimming. A previous analysis found most TCR beta V segments productive roughly 87% or roughly 30% of the time. Several of the most significant clusters were apparently associated with common viral pathogens in a later analysis.

This PCR relied on a set of 60 Vbeta primers and 13 Jbeta primers. Assay: immunoSEQ multiplex PCR; the TCRdb copy retains only in-frame clones and omits some. Of about 110,000 clones in the sample, approximately 80% are singletons; the top ten hold about 1.5%. Germline V CDR1 and CDR2: MGHDK, SYGVNS. The V gene end was trimmed by 7 bases and the J gene end by 2 bases; junction bases not matched to a gene: 6. The CDR3 consists of 15 residues. Sequencing was performed on PBMCs. The receptor was isolated from a man aged 45 to 65 in good health and CMV-seronegative. The chain has TRBV25-1 and TRBJ2-1; TRBD2 matches at 9 bases. CDR3 amino acids: CASTRGGAPYNEQFF. CDR3 sequence (DNA): TGTGCCAGCACGCGGGGGGGGGCGCCCTACAATGAGCAGTTCTTC.